This TCR beta chain was captured in a study of CXCR3-negative and CXCR3-positive naive CD8 T cells. Whole-study results and caveats: Naive cells that were CXCR3-negative or CXCR3-positive used TRBV-TRBJ genes alike, while memory cells diverged.

The CDR3 spans 15 residues. Germline assignment: CDR1 SGHTA and CDR2 FQGNSA. Points on this clonotype: No antigen is known for it.

Through 5' RACE with UMI labels, the TRB cDNA libraries were prepared. TCRdb reprocessed the 5' RACE reads, keeping one entry per CDR3 protein, no DNA. The sample holds about 23,000 distinct CDR3 sequences. Sequencing was done on a sample of memory CD8+ T cells from blood. The genes are TRBV7-2 and TRBJ1-1; without DNA, the TCRdb call of TRBD1 cannot be checked. This clonotype was sampled from a human donor in good health. Some clones in this sample may be carry-over from other donors' samples. The CDR3 protein is CASSLDGPSNTEAFF. The entire variable domain, with the rest obtained from reference TRBV7-2 and TRBJ1-1, is as follows: GAGVSQSPSNKVTEKGKDVELRCDPISGHTALYWYRQSLGQGLEFLIYFQGNSAPDKSGLPSDRFSAERTGGSVSTLTIQRTQQEDSAVYLCASSLDGPSNTEAFFGQGTRLTVV.